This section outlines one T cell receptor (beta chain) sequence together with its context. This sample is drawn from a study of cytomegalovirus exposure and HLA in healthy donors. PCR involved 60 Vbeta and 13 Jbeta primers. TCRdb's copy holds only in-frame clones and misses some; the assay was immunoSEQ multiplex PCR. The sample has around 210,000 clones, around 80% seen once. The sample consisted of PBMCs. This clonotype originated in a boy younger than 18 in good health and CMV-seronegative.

Here the CDR3 DNA reads TGTGCCTGGAGTCTCGAGACAGGTTTTTCCACTGAAGCTTTCTTT. This encodes CAWSLETGFSTEAFF. The V gene is TRBV30, the J gene TRBJ1-1; a possible D gene is TRBD1 (6 bases). Germline CDR1 reads GTSNPN; CDR2 reads SVGIG (reference sequence). V was trimmed by 2 bases and J by 4 bases, leaving 17 bases between them. The CDR3 has 15 amino acids.